The clone carrying this TCR beta chain has a handful of counts. Clones were read by immunoSEQ multiplex PCR, and TCRdb kept only the in-frame ones, dropping some. The sample consists of roughly 100,000 clones, over 55% of them appearing once. Germline trimming cut 4 bases from V and 6 bases from J; bases unmatched to any gene: 5. This CDR3 spans 14 amino acids. CDR1 and CDR2 (germline): SGHTS, YDEGEE. This sample is drawn from a study of blood T cell repertoires in COVID-19. This receptor was identified in a human donor with acute or convalescent COVID-19. The donor label of this sample is uncertain. The chain has TRBV5-8 and TRBJ2-2; 8 bases are a match to TRBD1. Sequencing was carried out using peripheral blood. The CDR3 DNA follows: TGTGCCAGCAGCCCAATACAGGGGGCCGGGGAGCTGTTTTTT. This codes for CASSPIQGAGELFF.